The clone carrying this TCR beta chain was seen a few times. Its antigen is undetermined. The sample belongs to a study of response to subunit inactivated influenza vaccine. Study outcomes and limitations: Researchers suggested that each seasonal influenza vaccination recruits few new T cells.

The length of the CDR3 is 16 residues. Germline CDR1 SGHTA, CDR2 FQGNSA. The V segment lost 4 bases and the J segment 3 bases; nucleotides outside the gene matches: 7. MiXCR, applied by TCRdb to the RT-PCR reads, yields one record per CDR3 protein. The sample gives roughly 520,000 distinct CDR3 sequences, about 25% of which show up once; over 1.5% is in the top ten. Sequenced material: CD4+ T cells sorted from PBMCs, taken more than 4 days after vaccination. The chain is built from TRBV7-2 and TRBJ2-7; 12 bases map to TRBD2. The source of this sequence is a man in his fifties or sixties who received an inactivated influenza vaccine. Written as DNA, the CDR3 is TGTGCCAGCAGCTCACGGACTAGCGGGATGGACTACGAGCAGTACTTC. Protein product: CASSSRTSGMDYEQYF.